Listed below are T cell receptor beta chains from one sample, sequenced in a study of beta chain features in type 1 diabetes. Sequencing used immunoSEQ multiplex PCR; TCRdb keeps in-frame clones, though not all of them. The sample has about 220,000 clones; roughly a tenth are singletons. Sequenced: central memory CD4+ T cells from blood. The receptors here all came from a man aged 18 to 29 in good health. The CDR3 runs from the conserved cysteine through the conserved F or W. Fields, in order: V gene, CDR3 length, clone size, J gene, D gene, CDR3 protein, CDR3 DNA. D genes are given only for firm matches. Clone size, where shown, is once, few, many, or a class for clones that have expanded.

TRBV25-1	14	few	TRBJ2-5	.	CASSDPGRKETQYF	TGTGCCAGCAGTGATCCCGGCCGGAAAGAGACCCAGTACTTC
TRBV4-3	17	.	TRBJ1-4	TRBD1	CASSPDRGRITNEKLFF	TGCGCCAGCAGTCCCGACAGGGGGCGAATAACTAATGAAAAACTGTTTTTT
TRBV7-9	14	few	TRBJ2-2	TRBD1	CASSKDRATGELFF	TGTGCCAGCAGCAAAGACAGGGCGACCGGGGAGCTGTTTTTT
TRBV9	16	few	TRBJ2-3	.	CASSVDGLVDTDTQYF	TGTGCCAGCAGCGTAGATGGCCTAGTAGATACAGATACGCAGTATTTT
TRBV30	13	.	TRBJ1-5	.	CAWSVGSNQPQHF	TGTGCCTGGAGTGTAGGCAGCAATCAGCCCCAGCATTTT
TRBV14	16	.	TRBJ1-2	.	CASSQETGERTYGYTF	TGTGCCAGCAGCCAAGAAACAGGAGAAAGAACCTATGGCTACACCTTC
TRBV30	15	few	TRBJ1-2	.	CAWANPGGRVIGYTF	TGTGCCTGGGCGAACCCGGGGGGGCGCGTGATTGGCTACACCTTC
TRBV7-3	14	few	TRBJ2-5	.	CASSPGPTQETQYF	TGTGCCAGCAGCCCTGGACCGACCCAAGAGACCCAGTACTTC
TRBV9	21	.	TRBJ2-7	TRBD2	CASSVGREDRIDSGTNYEQYF	TGTGCCAGCAGCGTAGGGCGGGAGGACAGAATCGATAGCGGTACCAACTACGAGCAGTACTTC
TRBV7-2	13	few	TRBJ1-5	TRBD1	CASSQGGGQPQHF	TGTGCCAGCAGCCAGGGGGGTGGCCAGCCCCAGCATTTT
TRBV5-4	15	.	TRBJ2-5	TRBD2	CASSSRLAGVETQYF	TGTGCCAGCAGCTCCAGACTAGCGGGCGTGGAGACCCAGTACTTC
TRBV21-1	16	few	TRBJ2-5	.	CASNPKGMGVRETQYF	TGTGCCAGCAATCCTAAAGGGATGGGGGTTCGAGAGACCCAGTACTTC
TRBV7-9	15	few	TRBJ2-2	TRBD1	CASSLMGQGTGELFF	TGTGCCAGCAGCTTAATGGGACAGGGCACCGGGGAGCTGTTTTTT
TRBV5-4	16	.	TRBJ2-1	TRBD2	CASSLGLAGIYNEQFF	TGTGCCAGCAGCTTGGGACTAGCGGGGATCTACAATGAGCAGTTCTTC
TRBV7-9	14	few	TRBJ1-1	.	CASSYLKVNTEAFF	TGTGCCAGCAGCTACCTGAAGGTGAACACTGAAGCTTTCTTT
TRBV28	13	.	TRBJ2-6	.	CASTTSGANVLTF	TGTGCCAGCACCACGTCTGGGGCCAACGTCCTGACTTTC
TRBV7-6	17	.	TRBJ2-2	.	CASSQLRGRDYTGELFF	TGTGCCAGCAGCCAACTCCGGGGGCGGGATTACACCGGGGAGCTGTTTTTT
TRBV6-5	14	few	TRBJ1-2	.	CASSSHVGGYGYTF	TGTGCCAGCAGTTCCCACGTAGGGGGGTATGGCTACACCTTC
TRBV2	14	few	TRBJ2-5	.	CASSTGRPPETQYF	TGTGCCAGCAGTACGGGACGGCCCCCAGAGACCCAGTACTTC
TRBV5-1	14	.	TRBJ2-7	.	CASSLGRQGNEQYF	TGCGCCAGCAGCTTGGGAAGGCAGGGAAACGAGCAGTACTTC
TRBV11-2	17	.	TRBJ2-3	TRBD2	CASSLGTSGSGTDTQYF	TGTGCCAGCAGCTTAGGGACTAGCGGGAGTGGCACAGATACGCAGTATTTT
TRBV29-1	11	few	TRBJ2-7	.	CSVEDSLEQYF	TGCAGCGTTGAGGACTCCCTCGAGCAGTACTTC
TRBV7-2	13	.	TRBJ2-7	TRBD1	CASSLQGAYEQYF	TGTGCCAGCAGCTTACAGGGGGCCTACGAGCAGTACTTC
TRBV6-1	15	.	TRBJ2-7	.	CASSNEGTSSPRQYF	TGTGCCAGCAGTAACGAAGGGACGTCCTCCCCAAGGCAGTACTTC
TRBV7-3	15	.	TRBJ2-1	TRBD2	CASRRTSAPGNEQFF	TGTGCCAGCAGACGTACTAGCGCCCCTGGGAATGAGCAGTTCTTC
TRBV7-2	14	.	TRBJ2-1	TRBD2	CASSLGLAGGEQFF	TGTGCCAGCAGCTTAGGGCTAGCGGGAGGTGAGCAGTTCTTC
TRBV28	14	few	TRBJ2-7	TRBD2	CASSLGLAGDEQYF	TGTGCCAGCAGTTTGGGACTAGCGGGAGACGAGCAGTACTTC
TRBV30	13	few	TRBJ1-2	TRBD1	CAWKLQGPFGYTF	TGTGCCTGGAAGCTACAGGGGCCATTTGGCTACACCTTC
TRBV27	14	.	TRBJ2-5	.	CASTPRRQLGTQYF	TGTGCCAGCACCCCGAGGAGGCAGTTAGGGACCCAGTACTTC
TRBV7-8	15	.	TRBJ1-1	.	CASSLFGLMNTEAFF	TGTGCCAGCAGCTTATTTGGCCTTATGAACACTGAAGCTTTCTTT